This T cell receptor beta chain comes out of a study of CD8 T cells in ankylosing spondylitis. Germline values: CDR1 MNHEY, CDR2 SVGEGT. The germline V and J ends were trimmed by 2 bases and 1 base, with 21 bases remaining between them. The CDR3 runs to 20 residues. TCRdb fed the 5' RACE reads into MiXCR, producing one record per CDR3 protein. In the table there are more than 600,000 distinct CDR3 sequences, 15% to 20% of which are singletons. Points on this clonotype: Its antigen is undetermined.

Study conclusions and caveats: Blood of patients with ankylosing spondylitis appeared to be characterized by a TCR beta motif of eight highly homologous variants.

The sample taken for sequencing was blood, either unsorted or a sorted T cell fraction (not recorded which). The chain links TRBV6-2 or TRBV6-3 to TRBJ2-6, with unresolved D. The origin of this receptor is a male donor with ankylosing spondylitis. DNA for the CDR3: TGTGCCAGCAGTTACCTTGGGGATGCTACTGATGGTTCTGGGGCCAACGTCCTGACTTTC. It codes for CASSYLGDATDGSGANVLTF.